This T cell receptor beta chain is drawn from a study of T cell responses to AZD1222 COVID-19 vaccine. Sequenced by immunoSEQ multiplex PCR; TCRdb stores in-frame clones only, minus some. The sample includes around 110,000 clones, 80% to 90% seen only once; the top ten take approximately 3.3%. The ends lost 3 bases at V and 6 bases at J; junction bases unmatched: 6. The CDR3 has 15 amino acids. Germline loops: CDR1 MRHNA, CDR2 SNTAGT. This clone was counted a single time. Antigen unknown. Broader study findings: After the peak T cell response, and only then, were repertoires sampled. Recipients of AZD1222 seropositive at baseline numbered only 6 or 7. The study found Spike-specific TCR breadth and depth rose after two AZD1222 doses. Reportedly, nearly half the spike-specific TCRs target unmutated variant regions.

The material was peripheral blood, obtained on day 0 of AZD1222 vaccination. This TCR was recovered from an adult in good health. V and J are TRBV6-4 and TRBJ2-1, with TRBD2 identical over 9 bases. CDR3 sequence reads: CASSDLIAGVNEQFF. The CDR3, as DNA: TGTGCCAGCAGTGATTTAATAGCGGGGGTCAATGAGCAGTTCTTC.